A single sample gave rise to the 21 T cell receptor beta chains below, sequenced in a study of blood T cell repertoires in COVID-19 (dated by TCRdb to about 2020). The receptor library was made with the immunoSEQ multiplex PCR assay. TCRdb mirrors the immuneACCESS table, restricted to in-frame sequences. Some clones are absent from its copies; in checked studies, under half trace to an unresolved V gene, and the reason for the others is unknown. The table for this sample lists 150,000 to 200,000 clones; 70% to 90% of them were counted only once. The ten largest make up under 4.5% of the sample. Sequenced input: peripheral blood. The origin of the receptors is a woman aged 70-85 years with acute or convalescent COVID-19.

V gene TRBV27 combines with J gene TRBJ2-2; 8 positions agree with TRBD2. V lost 5 bases, J lost 3 bases, and 8 bases stayed unmatched. The CDR3 extends over 16 amino acids. The germline V gene encodes CDR1 MNHEY and CDR2 SMNVEV (reference sequence). The CDR3 reads CASSAAGTRHTGELFF. As DNA, the CDR3 is TGTGCCAGCAGTGCGGCCGGGACTAGACACACCGGGGAGCTGTTTTTT.

The rearrangement links TRBV19 to TRBJ1-1; D not certain. The germline gives CDR1 LNHDA, CDR2 SQIVND (reference sequence). This CDR3 comprises 15 residues. Trimming stripped 6 bases from V and 0 bases from J, with 14 bases between. This chain's CDR3 is CASRDSRGMNTEAFF. The CDR3 DNA follows: TGTGCCAGTAGAGATTCGAGAGGAATGAACACTGAAGCTTTCTTT.

V and J are TRBV9 and TRBJ1-5; D not certain. The CDR3 has 14 amino acids. Germline V gives CDR1 SGDLS, CDR2 YYNGEE. The V gene lost 0 bases and the J gene lost 4 bases, with 8 bases spanning the gap. CDR3 DNA: TGTGCCAGCAGCGTAGAGGCGGATAATCAGCCCCAGCATTTT. Its protein is CASSVEADNQPQHF.

This clone was observed a handful of times. This chain joins TRBV5-6 and TRBJ2-1; D is uncertain. V was shortened by 2 bases and J by 5 bases, with 8 bases between the two germline ends. CDR1 is SGHDT, CDR2 YYEEEE, per germline. The CDR3 has 13 residues. The CDR3 region is CASSFGPDNEQFF. The CDR3 coding sequence is TGTGCCAGCAGCTTTGGCCCCGACAATGAGCAGTTCTTC.

The chain carries TRBV18 and TRBJ2-5; no reliable D call. This CDR3 region has 13 residues. The V and J ends lost 4 bases and 3 bases respectively, with 9 bases between them. Germline CDR1 KGHSH, CDR2 LQKENI. The CDR3 spells CASSRAEKETQYF. The CDR3 DNA sequence: TGTGCCAGCTCACGTGCTGAGAAAGAGACCCAGTACTTC.

J is TRBJ2-7 and V is TRBV18; TRBD1 might be the D (6 bases). CDR3 length equals 15 residues. V lost 0 bases and J 4 bases, leaving 13 bases between the germline ends. Germline CDR1 KGHSH, CDR2 LQKENI. The CDR3 protein is CASSPPNRGFYEQYF. The CDR3 region has the DNA TGTGCCAGCTCACCACCGAATAGGGGGTTTTACGAGCAGTACTTC.

The chain recombines TRBV19 with TRBJ2-3; 14 bases line up with TRBD2. V shed 4 bases, J shed 2 bases, and the junction held 2 bases outside the gene matches. Germline-derived CDR1 and CDR2 are LNHDA and SQIVND (reference sequence). CDR3 length: 16 amino acids. The CDR3 is CASSTGLAGVTDTQYF. The CDR3 nucleotides are TGTGCCAGTAGTACGGGACTAGCGGGAGTCACAGATACGCAGTATTTT.

This rearrangement joins TRBV27 to TRBJ1-5; 8 bases align to TRBD1. Germline assignment: CDR1 MNHEY and CDR2 SMNVEV (reference sequence). Trimming cost V 4 bases and J 5 bases; bases outside gene matches: 4. This CDR3 is 14 amino acids long. CDR3: CASSYQGADQPQHF. Written as DNA, the CDR3 is TGTGCCAGCAGTTATCAGGGGGCGGATCAGCCCCAGCATTTT.

The chain employs TRBV4-2 and TRBJ1-2, with 8 bases that match TRBD1. CDR3 size: 15 residues. Germline V gene lookup returns CDR1 LGHNA and CDR2 YNFKEQ. Trimming cost V 1 base and J 4 bases; bases outside gene matches: 5. The CDR3 bases are TGTGCCAGCAGCCAAGGGCAGGGGGCGGGCTATGGCTACACCTTC. Amino acids: CASSQGQGAGYGYTF.

The chain recombines TRBV5-8 with TRBJ2-5; no firm D call. The V gene lost 4 bases and the J gene lost 4 bases, with 5 bases spanning the gap. CDR1 is SGHTS and CDR2 is YDEGEE in the germline V gene. The CDR3 is made up of 11 amino acids. CDR3: CASSLRETQYF. CDR3 coding DNA: TGTGCCAGCAGCCTCAGAGAGACCCAGTACTTC.

This clone was counted a few times. The chain employs TRBV7-8 and TRBJ1-5, with D possibly matching TRBD1 (5 bases). There are 17 residues in the CDR3. With 1 base removed from V and 0 bases from J, the gap between germline ends came to 13 bases. Germline-derived CDR1 and CDR2 are SGHVS and FQNEAQ. CDR3 protein: CASSLGLRTLSNQPQHF. For the CDR3, the DNA is TGTGCCAGCAGCTTAGGACTCCGGACACTTAGCAATCAGCCCCAGCATTTT.

This chain links TRBV6-5 with TRBJ2-7, with 8 nucleotides matching TRBD2. The CDR3 contains 16 residues. Germline trimming cut 2 bases from V and 2 bases from J; bases unmatched to any gene: 8. Germline V CDR1 and CDR2: MNHEY, SVGAGI. The CDR3 reads CASSYPIAGLTYEQYF. CDR3 nucleotide sequence: TGTGCCAGCAGTTACCCTATAGCGGGGTTAACCTACGAGCAGTACTTC.

The chain is built from TRBV4-1 and TRBJ1-2; 12 nucleotides agree with TRBD1. Germline CDR1 MGHRA, CDR2 YSYEKL. The CDR3 sequence is 16 residues long. The V and J ends lost 3 bases and 2 bases, in that order; junction bases with no gene match: 4. The CDR3 region is CASSQGQGAPNYGYTF. In DNA, the CDR3 is TGCGCCAGCAGCCAGGGACAGGGGGCACCAAACTATGGCTACACCTTC.

The V call is TRBV28, the J call TRBJ1-6; D call uncertain. From germline, CDR1 is MDHEN and CDR2 SYDVKM. With 3 bases removed from V and 2 bases from J, the gap between germline ends came to 5 bases. The length of the CDR3 is 14 residues. The CDR3 nucleotides are TGTGCCAGCAGTTTCCCTACCTATAATTCACCCCTCCACTTT. This codes for CASSFPTYNSPLHF.

This clone was seen just once. This chain connects TRBV27 to TRBJ2-7; tentative D call: TRBD1 (5 bases). Germline CDR1 MNHEY, CDR2 SMNVEV (reference sequence). This CDR3 contains 13 residues. V lost 7 bases and J lost 3, with 13 bases in between. The CDR3 DNA sequence: TGTGCCAGCAAATCTCCCAGGGACTACGAGCAGTACTTC. It specifies CASKSPRDYEQYF.

The V call is TRBV5-8, the J call TRBJ2-5; 10 bases map to TRBD2. Germline-derived CDR1 and CDR2 are SGHTS and YDEGEE. V lost 4 bases to trimming and J lost 2 bases; unmatched junction nucleotides: 8. The CDR3 is 16 residues long. Here the CDR3 DNA reads TGTGCCAGCAGCCCTCAAGCGGGGGGGTTTCAAGAGACCCAGTACTTC. Protein product: CASSPQAGGFQETQYF.

The rearrangement uses TRBV5-1 and TRBJ2-3; 14 bases are a match to TRBD2. The CDR3 has 15 residues. V lost 4 bases and J lost 6; bases outside the gene matches: 4. CDR1 is SGHRS and CDR2 is YFSETQ in the germline V gene. The CDR3 sequence: CASSRTSGGFDTQYF. Written as DNA, the CDR3 is TGCGCCAGCAGCCGGACTAGCGGGGGGTTTGATACGCAGTATTTT.

As regards this clone: At one boundary the junction diverges from the germline segment, which might be a read error. The chain uses TRBV7-6 and TRBJ2-7, with 9 bases identical to TRBD2. Germline CDR1 SGHVS, CDR2 FNYEAQ. The CDR3 has 16 amino acids. CDR3: CASSLGASGESYEQNF. In DNA, the CDR3 is TGTGCCAGCAGCTTAGGGGCTAGCGGGGAGTCCTACGAGCAAAACTTC.

V and J are TRBV19 and TRBJ1-1; 9 bases match TRBD1. CDR3 length: 14 residues. Losses at the gene ends were 7 bases for V and 4 bases for J; bases not matched to a gene: 7. Germline V gene lookup returns CDR1 LNHDA and CDR2 SQIVND (reference sequence). The CDR3 is CASTGQGRFTEAFF. The CDR3 nucleotides read TGTGCCAGTACGGGACAGGGAAGGTTCACTGAAGCTTTCTTT.

The chain is built from TRBV5-4 and TRBJ2-3, with unresolved D. V gave up 6 bases and J gave up 2 bases, with 16 bases separating them. The germline V gene has CDR1 SGHNT and CDR2 YYREEE (reference sequence). The CDR3 is made up of 15 amino acids. The CDR3 reads CASNTLTNLTDTQYF. The CDR3 DNA reads as TGTGCCAGCAACACCCTCACTAACCTCACAGATACGCAGTATTTT.

The chain employs TRBV6-2 or TRBV6-3 and TRBJ2-7; D call uncertain. The CDR3 is made up of 15 amino acids. Germline assignment: CDR1 MNHEY and CDR2 SVGEGT. Deletions cut 5 bases from V and 2 bases from J, with 16 bases between. The CDR3 is CASSTNVRITYEQYF. DNA for the CDR3: TGTGCCAGCAGTACAAACGTCCGTATTACCTACGAGCAGTACTTC.